The subject of this entry is one T cell receptor (beta chain). Its antigen remains unidentified. Repertoires were generated with immunoSEQ multiplex PCR, while TCRdb's copy carries only in-frame clones and drops some. Of 150,000 or so clones in the sample, 85% to 95% were seen once. The data stem from a study of T cell responses to AZD1222 COVID-19 vaccine. On the study more broadly: Pooling covered second doses at about 4 or about 12 weeks. Study findings and constraints: Increased Spike-specific TCR breadth and depth were observed after two AZD1222 doses. Regions left unmutated in variants are reportedly the target of nearly half of spike-specific TCRs.

Germline V gene sequence: CDR1 SGHRS, CDR2 YFSETQ. The CDR3 consists of 13 residues. J was trimmed by 4 bases and V by 4 bases; bases with no gene match: 4. The clonotype originates from an adult in good health. The source material was peripheral blood, sampled on day 0 of AZD1222 vaccination. The chain employs TRBV5-1 and TRBJ2-5, with 7 bases identical to TRBD2. The CDR3 sequence is CASSLSGSETQYF. CDR3 nucleotide sequence: TGCGCCAGCAGCCTTAGCGGGTCAGAGACCCAGTACTTC.